Following are 18 T cell receptor beta chains from one sample sequenced in a study of shared clonotypes between healthy human individuals. Sequenced by immunoSEQ multiplex PCR; TCRdb stores in-frame clones only, minus some. The profile shows 1,400,000 or so clones, around 98.5% of them singletons. Sequenced sample: naive CD4+ T cells sorted from blood. The subset: CD45RA+ positively selected. Receptors originate from a man aged 25 to 40 in good health.

The rearrangement links TRBV6-4 to TRBJ2-7; D is tentatively TRBD1 or TRBD2 (5 bases each). V was pared by 1 base and J by 6 bases, with 10 bases between. Germline V gene sequence: CDR1 MRHNA, CDR2 SNTAGT. This CDR3 region has 13 residues. Here the CDR3 reads CASSDLPGREQYF. CDR3 bases: TGTGCCAGCAGTGACTTGCCGGGACGCGAGCAGTACTTC.

Of note for this clone: Other DNA sequences in the same sample also yield this CDR3. This rearrangement joins TRBV7-2 to TRBJ2-6; weak D call: TRBD2 (6 bases). This CDR3 has 15 residues. In germline, CDR1 is SGHTA, CDR2 FQGNSA. V gave up 3 bases and J gave up 0 bases, with 6 bases separating them. The CDR3 sequence is CASSLGGSGANVLTF. The DNA of the CDR3 is TGTGCCAGCAGCTTGGGGGGCTCTGGGGCCAACGTCCTGACTTTC.

The CDR3: CASSPLGKTGADTQYF. The CDR3, as DNA: TGTGCCAGCTCACCCCTCGGTAAAACAGGGGCAGATACGCAGTATTTT. The rearrangement links TRBV18 to TRBJ2-3, with 7 bases lining up with TRBD1. Germline CDR1 is KGHSH and CDR2 is LQKENI. The CDR3 totals 16 residues. Germline trimming cut 3 bases from V and 4 bases from J; bases unmatched to any gene: 10.

This clone was seen more than once but under ten times. Other DNA sequences of this sample code for an identical CDR3. DNA for the CDR3: TGTGCCAGTAGTATCCTAGCGGGACCCACCGGGGAGCTGTTTTTT. Translating gives CASSILAGPTGELFF. The chain employs TRBV19 and TRBJ2-2; 9 nucleotides match TRBD2. Germline CDR1 and CDR2: LNHDA and SQIVND (reference sequence). Losses at the gene ends were 3 bases for V and 4 bases for J; bases not matched to a gene: 3. The CDR3 totals 15 residues. The full variable domain, with the rest looked up from reference TRBV19 and TRBJ2-2, is DGGITQSPKYLFRKEGQNVTLSCEQNLNHDAMYWYRQDPGQGLRLIYYSQIVNDFQKGDIAEGYSVSREKKESFPLTVTSAQKNPTAFYLCASSILAGPTGELFFGEGSRLTVL.

Comment on this clone: This same CDR3 is encoded by further DNA sequences in the sample. The chain has TRBV2 and TRBJ1-4; 9 bases align to TRBD1. Losses at the gene ends were 8 bases for V and 3 bases for J; bases not matched to a gene: 4. The germline gives CDR1 SNHLY, CDR2 FYNNEI. The CDR3 consists of 14 residues. CDR3 coding DNA: TGTGCCAGCTCACAGGGGGCGTCTAATGAAAAACTGTTTTTT. Its protein product is CASSQGASNEKLFF. The full variable domain, completed using reference TRBV2 and TRBJ1-4, is EPEVTQTPSHQVTQMGQEVILRCVPISNHLYFYWYRQILGQKVEFLVSFYNNEISEKSEIFDDQFSVERPDGSNFTLKIRSTKLEDSAMYFCASSQGASNEKLFFGSGTQLSVL.

The chain uses TRBV5-4 and TRBJ2-7; D is perhaps TRBD1 (6 bases). The CDR3 is 15 residues long. V was shortened by 1 base and J by 5 bases, with 16 bases between the two germline ends. The germline gives CDR1 SGHNT, CDR2 YYREEE (reference sequence). CDR3 protein: CASSLFQTGGHEQYF. The CDR3 DNA reads TGTGCCAGCAGCTTGTTTCAGACAGGCGGCCACGAGCAGTACTTC.

V usage is TRBV5-1 and J usage is TRBJ2-5, with a tentative D call TRBD1 (5 bases). The V end was cut by 7 bases, the J end by 1 base, with 14 bases between. The CDR3 consists of 14 residues. Germline-derived CDR1 and CDR2 are SGHRS and YFSETQ. The DNA for the CDR3 is TGCGCCAGCTCTACATCAGGGTTCCAAGAGACCCAGTACTTC. Residues: CASSTSGFQETQYF. The whole variable domain, remainder taken from reference TRBV5-1 and TRBJ2-5, is KAGVTQTPRYLIKTRGQQVTLSCSPISGHRSVSWYQQTPGQGLQFLFEYFSETQRNKGNFPGRFSGRQFSNSRSEMNVSTLELGDSALYLCASSTSGFQETQYFGPGTRLLVL.

The chain employs TRBV5-1 and TRBJ2-2; possible D gene TRBD2, 6 bases. The V gene lost 3 bases and the J gene lost 3 bases, with 12 bases spanning the gap. Germline CDR1 and CDR2: SGHRS and YFSETQ. CDR3 length equals 15 residues. The CDR3 DNA reads as TGCGCCAGCAGCTCGAGACTAGGGGACACCGGGGAGCTGTTTTTT. The encoded protein is CASSSRLGDTGELFF. Full variable domain (remainder filled in from reference TRBV5-1 and TRBJ2-2): KAGVTQTPRYLIKTRGQQVTLSCSPISGHRSVSWYQQTPGQGLQFLFEYFSETQRNKGNFPGRFSGRQFSNSRSEMNVSTLELGDSALYLCASSSRLGDTGELFFGEGSRLTVL.

This chain connects TRBV9 to TRBJ2-7; TRBD2 matches at 8 bases. The CDR3 is 14 residues long. V dropped 0 bases and J dropped 4; count of bases not matched to a gene: 3. From germline, CDR1 is SGDLS and CDR2 YYNGEE. The CDR3 sequence: CASSVESGRYEQYF. The CDR3 bases are TGTGCCAGCAGCGTAGAGAGCGGGAGATACGAGCAGTACTTC.

The rearrangement uses TRBV19 and TRBJ2-3, with D maybe TRBD1 (6 bases). Germline values: CDR1 LNHDA, CDR2 SQIVND (reference sequence). This CDR3 contains 14 residues. V was trimmed by 6 bases and J by 4 bases, leaving 14 bases between them. In DNA, the CDR3 is TGTGCCAGTAGCGTCAGGGGCGCGTCAGATACGCAGTATTTT. This sequence encodes CASSVRGASDTQYF.

The V call is TRBV27, the J call TRBJ1-5, with D tentatively TRBD1 (5 bases). The CDR3 runs 13 residues. Germline loops: CDR1 MNHEY, CDR2 SMNVEV (reference sequence). V lost 8 bases and J 0 bases, leaving 8 bases between the germline ends. Here the CDR3 reads CASGRVSNQPQHF. As DNA, the CDR3 is TGTGCCAGCGGCAGGGTTAGCAATCAGCCCCAGCATTTT.

V usage is TRBV11-2 and J usage is TRBJ1-4, with a tentative D call TRBD1 (6 bases). The CDR3 is 12 residues long. Trimming stripped 4 bases from V and 9 bases from J, with 9 bases between. The germline V gene has CDR1 SGHAT and CDR2 FQNNGV. CDR3 DNA sequence: TGTGCCAGCAGCTCAGGACAGCAAAAACTGTTTTTT. Translated, it gives CASSSGQQKLFF.

This rearrangement joins TRBV7-2 to TRBJ2-7; 9 positions agree with TRBD2. This CDR3 spans 16 amino acids. V was pared by 2 bases and J by 0 bases, with 5 bases of the junction left unmatched. Germline loops: CDR1 SGHTA, CDR2 FQGNSA. This CDR3 reads CASSLSATSGSYEQYF. CDR3 DNA: TGTGCCAGCAGCTTATCGGCGACTAGCGGCTCCTACGAGCAGTACTTC.

The J gene is TRBJ2-4, the V gene TRBV27; TRBD2 aligns across 10 bases. Germline CDR1 is MNHEY and CDR2 is SMNVEV (reference sequence). The J segment lost 8 bases and the V segment lost 4 bases, leaving 8 bases of the junction unmatched. The CDR3 has 15 residues. CDR3 DNA: TGTGCCAGCAGTTCCACTAGCGGGATTCGGGACATTCAGTACTTC. This codes for CASSSTSGIRDIQYF.

The V and J genes are TRBV9 and TRBJ2-3; possible D gene TRBD2, 6 bases. Trimming stripped 6 bases from V and 5 bases from J, with 13 bases between. This CDR3 contains 13 residues. Germline loops: CDR1 SGDLS, CDR2 YYNGEE. The CDR3 sequence is CASTPGAVDTQYF. The CDR3 DNA follows: TGTGCCAGCACTCCGGGAGCAGTAGATACGCAGTATTTT.

The chain joins TRBV5-1 to TRBJ1-1; D remains unclear. Germline loops: CDR1 SGHRS, CDR2 YFSETQ. Between the trimmed V and J ends, which lost 1 base and 1 base, there was a span of 8 bases. The CDR3 runs 14 residues. The CDR3 coding sequence is TGCGCCAGCAGCTTGATAGGGCCGAACACTGAAGCTTTCTTT. As protein: CASSLIGPNTEAFF.

The chain has TRBV6-4 and TRBJ2-1, with D tentatively TRBD1 (5 bases). The CDR3 runs to 14 residues. Germline CDR1 and CDR2: MRHNA and SNTAGT. V lost 5 bases, J lost 8 bases, and 16 bases lay in between. The CDR3 DNA sequence: TGTGCCAGCAGTCTCCAGCCTCAGGGCGATGAGCAGTTCTTC. This encodes CASSLQPQGDEQFF.

On this clone itself: The junction departs from the called germline gene at one end, perhaps through a read error. The CDR3 coding sequence is TGTGCCAGCTCACCAGCTCTTCCGGGACAGAACAATGAAGCTTTCTTT. Its protein product is CASSPALPGQNNEAFF. The chain recombines TRBV18 with TRBJ1-1; 7 nucleotides line up with TRBD1. The CDR3 has 16 residues. Germline CDR1 KGHSH, CDR2 LQKENI.